Listed here are 13 T cell receptor beta chains from one sample, sequenced in a study of blood T cell repertoires in COVID-19. Assay: immunoSEQ multiplex PCR; the TCRdb copy retains only in-frame clones and omits some. Among some 150,000 clones listed, less than 90% were seen once. The sequenced sample consisted of peripheral blood. These receptors all come from a human donor in a cohort sampled during active COVID-19.

The J gene is TRBJ1-1, the V gene TRBV18; TRBD1 aligns across 7 bases. The CDR3 extends over 16 amino acids. J was trimmed by 4 bases and V by 3 bases; bases with no gene match: 11. The germline V gene encodes CDR1 KGHSH and CDR2 LQKENI. Written as DNA, the CDR3 is TGTGCCAGCTCACCCCTCAGACAGGGAGAGGGCACTGAAGCTTTCTTT. Translation gives CASSPLRQGEGTEAFF.

CDR3 protein: CASSHGPPSYEQYF. CDR3 nucleotide sequence: TGTGCCAGCAGCCATGGGCCTCCCTCCTACGAGCAGTACTTC. The gene calls are TRBV7-2 and TRBJ2-7, with D hard to call. Trimming cost V 5 bases and J 0 bases, with 11 bases left between them. Germline-derived CDR1 and CDR2 are SGHTA and FQGNSA. CDR3 length: 14 amino acids.

The chain has TRBV6-5 and TRBJ2-1, with D possibly matching TRBD1 (6 bases). Trimming pared 2 bases from V and 0 bases from J, leaving 11 bases between. The CDR3 loop spans 16 amino acids. Germline assignment: CDR1 MNHEY and CDR2 SVGAGI. The CDR3 is CASSYGGTRSYNEQFF. Here the CDR3 DNA reads TGTGCCAGCAGTTACGGGGGCACCCGCTCCTACAATGAGCAGTTCTTC.

The chain couples TRBV19 to TRBJ2-3; D unclear. The CDR3 loop spans 13 amino acids. Trimming removed 4 bases from V and 5 bases from J, with 10 bases in between. Germline CDR1 is LNHDA and CDR2 is SQIVND (reference sequence). CDR3: CASSRGSLDTQYF. The CDR3 coding sequence is TGTGCCAGTAGTAGAGGTTCCTTAGATACGCAGTATTTT.

The V call is TRBV7-2, the J call TRBJ2-3; weak D call: TRBD1 (5 bases). Per the germline V gene, CDR1 is SGHTA and CDR2 is FQGNSA. The CDR3 length is 14 residues. The V end was cut by 5 bases, the J end by 1 base, with 10 bases between. CDR3 residues: CASSPPGRTDTQYF. The CDR3 nucleotides read TGTGCCAGCAGCCCCCCAGGGCGCACAGATACGCAGTATTTT.

The chain uses TRBV28 and TRBJ2-7; perhaps TRBD2 as D (5 bases). CDR3 size: 14 residues. Trimming stripped 5 bases from V and 3 bases from J, with 14 bases between. Germline V gene data show CDR1 as MDHEN and CDR2 as SYDVKM. The CDR3 DNA is TGTGCCAGCAGTACCCCGGGAACCCTCTACGAGCAGTACTTC. It yields the protein CASSTPGTLYEQYF.

The chain has TRBV29-1 and TRBJ2-7; a weak D match, TRBD1 (6 bases). CDR1 and CDR2 (germline): SQVTM, ANQGSEA. Trimming left V 0 bases short and J 2 bases short, with 11 bases between. The CDR3 covers 14 residues. CDR3 loop: CSVEDPDRTYEQYF. In DNA form, the CDR3 reads TGCAGCGTTGAAGATCCGGACAGAACCTACGAGCAGTACTTC.

The chain uses TRBV12-5 and TRBJ1-1; a weak D match, TRBD1 (6 bases). V was pared by 0 bases and J by 2 bases, with 16 bases between. The CDR3 spans 17 residues. In germline, CDR1 is LGHNT, CDR2 FRNRAP. The CDR3 sequence is CASGLVQAGVGNTEAFF. CDR3 coding DNA: TGTGCTAGTGGTTTGGTACAAGCAGGGGTTGGAAACACTGAAGCTTTCTTT.

This clone turned up a few times. The rearrangement links TRBV5-5 to TRBJ1-1; 8 bases agree with TRBD1. V trimming: 4 bases; J trimming: 4 bases; junction bases outside the gene matches: 3. This CDR3 has 13 residues. Germline values: CDR1 SGHKS, CDR2 YYEKEE (reference sequence). DNA of the CDR3: TGTGCCAGCAGCCTAACAGGGGGCACTGAAGCTTTCTTT. Amino acid sequence: CASSLTGGTEAFF.

This chain joins TRBV2 and TRBJ2-7; D ambiguous. V was trimmed by 3 bases and J by 7 bases, leaving 10 bases between them. The germline V gene encodes CDR1 SNHLY and CDR2 FYNNEI. The CDR3 contains 12 residues. CDR3 coding DNA: TGTGCCAGCAGTGACGCTATCGGTGAGCAGTACTTC. It translates to CASSDAIGEQYF.

This clone was picked up one time. The rearrangement links TRBV6-5 to TRBJ1-1; TRBD1 matches 8 bases. The germline gives CDR1 MNHEY, CDR2 SVGAGI. The CDR3 covers 15 residues. V lost 2 bases to trimming and J lost 11 bases; unmatched junction nucleotides: 13. CDR3 nucleotide sequence: TGTGCCAGCAGTTACGGGGCCACAGGGGGGAAAGGGGCTTTCTTT. Amino acid sequence: CASSYGATGGKGAFF.

This clone was seen only once. The CDR3 is CATSRPGQGTHTF. CDR3 nucleotides: TGTGCCACCAGCCGACCGGGACAGGGCACCCACACCTTC. The chain is built from TRBV15 and TRBJ1-2; 9 bases are a match to TRBD1. With 5 bases clipped from V and 12 bases from J, the junction kept 10 bases outside the gene matches. CDR1 and CDR2 from the germline V gene are LNHNV and YYDKDF (reference sequence). This CDR3 has 13 residues. Based on the CDR3 plus reference TRBV15 and TRBJ1-2, the full variable domain is DAMVIQNPRYQVTQFGKPVTLSCSQTLNHNVMYWYQQKSSQAPKLLFHYYDKDFNNEADTPDNFQSRRPNTSFCFLDIRSPGLGDTAMYLCATSRPGQGTHTFGSGTRLTVV.

This clone was seen a single time. The V call is TRBV29-1, the J call TRBJ2-5; 9 bases agree with TRBD2. CDR1 and CDR2 from the germline V gene are SQVTM and ANQGSEA. The CDR3 consists of 16 residues. V lost 6 bases and J lost 2; bases outside the gene matches: 13. CDR3 sequence (DNA): TGCAGCGTCCCCCGGGGTAGCGGGGGAACACAAGAGACCCAGTACTTC. This translates into CSVPRGSGGTQETQYF.